This TCR beta chain appears in the sequencing data of a study of T cells in Graves' hyperthyroidism and ophthalmopathy. Findings and caveats of the study: Blood also contained most expanded thyroid clonotypes above 0.001. Separation of ophthalmopathy from stable hyperthyroidism was achieved by a 13 V-J model.

The CDR3 consists of 14 residues. The ends were cut back, 6 bases at V and 4 bases at J, with 15 bases in the middle. Researchers amplified the TCR beta CDR3 regions from RNA transcripts. In the first-round RT-PCR of the TCR CDR3, the HTBI primer set was used. TCRdb called the multiplex PCR reads again in MiXCR, with one record for every CDR3 protein. The sample holds roughly 560,000 distinct CDR3 sequences, under 15% seen once. Investigators excluded patients with uncontrolled infection, other autoimmune disease, pregnancy or lactation. This clonotype appeared many times. Its antigen is unknown. The V and J genes are TRBV12-3 or TRBV12-4 and TRBJ2-5; D perhaps matches TRBD2 (6 bases). The specimen was blood. The receptor was isolated from a woman aged 35 to 49 with Graves' ophthalmopathy. CDR3 sequence: CASRPGLLSETQYF. CDR3 in DNA: TGTGCCAGCAGGCCGGGACTTTTGTCAGAGACCCAGTACTTC.